A single sample is the source of the 23 T cell receptor beta chains below, sequenced in a study of Ad26.COV2.S vaccination and SARS-CoV-2 variants. Data came from immunoSEQ multiplex PCR; TCRdb stores just in-frame clones and leaves some out. Altogether about 400,000 clones are present, 88% being singletons, with the ten largest covering around 3.6%. The treatment is: about 20 received Ad26.COV2.S at low or high dose, single or two shots; about 5 received placebo; per-sample allocation not given. Sampling took place 63 days after the first vaccine or placebo injection. Sequencing was performed on peripheral blood, taken in a trial of Ad26.COV2.S vaccine versus placebo. These receptors came from a person between 18 and 59 years old who received the Ad26.COV2.S COVID-19 vaccine or a placebo.

This chain links TRBV12-5 with TRBJ1-2, with a weak D call TRBD1 (5 bases). There are 14 residues in the CDR3. Germline CDR1 reads LGHNT; CDR2 reads FRNRAP. V lost 5 bases and J lost 0, with 10 bases in between. This CDR3 reads CASGTGAANYGYTF. The CDR3 DNA is TGTGCTAGTGGTACAGGAGCTGCTAACTATGGCTACACCTTC.

The V gene is TRBV4-2, the J gene TRBJ2-3; 9 bases align to TRBD1. From germline, CDR1 is LGHNA and CDR2 YNFKEQ. V trimming: 3 bases; J trimming: 4 bases; junction bases outside the gene matches: 20. The CDR3 consists of 20 residues. The CDR3 loop is CASSQRGYPSRDRVADTQYF. CDR3 in DNA: TGTGCCAGCAGCCAGAGGGGATACCCTTCTCGGGACAGGGTGGCAGATACGCAGTATTTT.

The CDR3 loop is CASSSHGATEAFF. DNA for the CDR3: TGCGCCAGCAGCTCCCACGGGGCCACTGAAGCTTTCTTT. V is TRBV5-1 and J is TRBJ1-1; tentatively, D is TRBD1 (5 bases). The length of the CDR3 is 13 residues. V was cut by 3 bases and J by 4 bases, with 10 bases left in between. Germline V gene lookup returns CDR1 SGHRS and CDR2 YFSETQ.

The rearrangement joins TRBV2 to TRBJ2-3, with a tentative D call TRBD2 (6 bases). The CDR3 is made up of 16 amino acids. CDR1 is SNHLY, CDR2 FYNNEI, per germline. Trimming pared 2 bases from V and 0 bases from J, leaving 12 bases between. CDR3 region: CASSEISAGSTDTQYF. As DNA, the CDR3 is TGTGCCAGCAGTGAAATTTCGGCGGGGAGCACAGATACGCAGTATTTT.

CDR3 protein: CASSPTELTGELFF. CDR3 DNA: TGTGCCAGTAGTCCGACAGAACTCACCGGGGAGCTGTTTTTT. This sequence joins TRBV19 and TRBJ2-2; a weak D match, TRBD1 (5 bases). Germline V gene sequence: CDR1 LNHDA, CDR2 SQIVND (reference sequence). The CDR3 covers 14 residues. The V end was cut by 5 bases, the J end by 4 bases, with 11 bases between.

The chain has TRBV5-4 and TRBJ2-5, with TRBD2 identical over 14 bases. V lost 2 bases, J lost 4 bases, and 1 base stayed unmatched. This CDR3 is built from 15 residues. Per the germline V gene, CDR1 is SGHNT and CDR2 is YYREEE (reference sequence). CDR3 coding DNA: TGTGCCAGCAGCTTCGGACTAGCGGGGGGAGAGACCCAGTACTTC. The encoded protein is CASSFGLAGGETQYF.

Regarding this clone: Other nucleotide sequences from this sample produce the same CDR3. V usage is TRBV10-3 and J usage is TRBJ1-5; D gene uncertain. In germline, CDR1 is ENHRY, CDR2 SYGVKD. The germline V and J ends were trimmed by 1 base and 3 bases, with 10 bases remaining between them. CDR3 length equals 15 residues. The CDR3 spells CAISEYAESNQPQHF. The CDR3 DNA sequence: TGTGCCATCAGTGAGTATGCCGAGTCCAATCAGCCCCAGCATTTT.

This rearrangement joins TRBV4-3 to TRBJ2-3; 12 bases agree with TRBD1. Germline V CDR1 and CDR2: LGHNA, YSLEER. V was pared by 4 bases and J by 5 bases, with 4 bases of the junction left unmatched. This CDR3 is built from 15 residues. This CDR3 reads CASSPRDRGQDTQYF. DNA of the CDR3: TGCGCCAGCAGCCCCCGGGACAGGGGGCAAGATACGCAGTATTTT.

This clone was counted between two and nine times. The chain links TRBV19 to TRBJ1-2; no reliable D call. Germline V gene sequence: CDR1 LNHDA, CDR2 SQIVND (reference sequence). CDR3 size: 13 residues. V was trimmed by 0 bases and J by 3 bases, leaving 5 bases between them. The CDR3: CASSIDTYYGYTF. The CDR3 DNA sequence: TGTGCCAGTAGTATAGACACTTACTATGGCTACACCTTC.

The chain recombines TRBV19 with TRBJ2-7; maybe TRBD1 (6 bases). The V and J ends lost 7 bases and 4 bases respectively, with 17 bases between them. In germline, CDR1 is LNHDA, CDR2 SQIVND (reference sequence). The CDR3 spans 14 residues. CDR3 nucleotides: TGTGCCAGTAACCCCGGGACAAGACTTTACGAGCAGTACTTC. Encoded protein: CASNPGTRLYEQYF. Full variable domain (remainder filled in from reference TRBV19 and TRBJ2-7): DGGITQSPKYLFRKEGQNVTLSCEQNLNHDAMYWYRQDPGQGLRLIYYSQIVNDFQKGDIAEGYSVSREKKESFPLTVTSAQKNPTAFYLCASNPGTRLYEQYFGPGTRLTVT.

The chain is built from TRBV5-6 and TRBJ2-1; maybe TRBD1 (5 bases). The ends were cut back, 2 bases at V and 0 bases at J, with 9 bases in the middle. This CDR3 contains 15 residues. The germline gives CDR1 SGHDT, CDR2 YYEEEE. The CDR3 DNA reads as TGTGCCAGCAGCTTAACAGGTACCTCCTACAATGAGCAGTTCTTC. Translated, it gives CASSLTGTSYNEQFF.

There are a few counts of this clone. CDR3 sequence: CASMAGLNQPQHF. In DNA, the CDR3 is TGTGCCAGCATGGCAGGGCTCAATCAGCCCCAGCATTTT. V gene TRBV6-5 combines with J gene TRBJ1-5; D possibly corresponds to TRBD1 (5 bases). Germline CDR1 and CDR2: MNHEY and SVGAGI. Trimming cost V 7 bases and J 3 bases, with 10 bases left between them. The CDR3 loop spans 13 amino acids.

This chain uses TRBV6-2 or TRBV6-3 with TRBJ2-3; TRBD1 agrees at 12 bases. The V and J ends lost 5 bases and 6 bases, in that order; junction bases with no gene match: 6. Germline values: CDR1 MNHEY, CDR2 SVGEGT. CDR3 length: 15 residues. DNA of the CDR3: TGTGCCAGCAGTGACGGGACAGGGGGCGAGGATACGCAGTATTTT. This sequence encodes CASSDGTGGEDTQYF.

The chain recombines TRBV3-1 (or the pseudogene TRBV3-2) with TRBJ1-1; D is unresolved. CDR3 length: 11 residues. CDR1 and CDR2 from the germline V gene are LGHDT and YNNKEL (reference sequence). The V end lost 10 bases, the J end lost 5 bases, and 11 bases lay between the germline ends. CDR3 coding DNA: TGTGCCACCTCGGCGGGGACTGAAGCTTTCTTT. Translated, it gives CATSAGTEAFF.

This sequence joins TRBV7-9 and TRBJ2-7, with D uncertain. The CDR3 has 12 amino acids. Germline values: CDR1 SEHNR, CDR2 FQNEAQ (reference sequence). Trimming left V 1 base short and J 5 bases short, with 6 bases between. CDR3 region: CASSLGSNEQYF. Written as DNA, the CDR3 is TGTGCCAGCAGCTTAGGAAGCAACGAGCAGTACTTC.

The V call is TRBV7-9, the J call TRBJ2-4, with 7 positions matching TRBD1. This CDR3 spans 14 amino acids. After removal of 6 bases from V and 3 bases from J, the junction contained 5 bases not matched to a gene. Germline V CDR1 and CDR2: SEHNR, FQNEAQ (reference sequence). CDR3 loop: CASRDRADKNIQYF. CDR3 coding DNA: TGTGCCAGCAGAGACAGGGCCGACAAAAACATTCAGTACTTC.

The chain combines TRBV9 with TRBJ2-2, with TRBD2 as a possible D gene (6 bases). The CDR3 consists of 13 residues. The V gene's germline CDR1 is SGDLS and CDR2 YYNGEE. V lost 3 bases to trimming and J lost 7 bases, with 10 bases between them. CDR3 loop: CASSGRRVGELFF. CDR3 nucleotide sequence: TGTGCCAGCAGCGGCCGGAGGGTCGGGGAGCTGTTTTTT.

This clone was seen a handful of times. This chain connects TRBV6-5 to TRBJ2-1; D perhaps matches TRBD2 (6 bases). V was clipped by 6 bases and J by 2 bases, with 11 bases between them. The CDR3 contains 14 residues. Germline CDR1 and CDR2: MNHEY and SVGAGI. The CDR3 spells CASRSPGAYNEQFF. The DNA for the CDR3 is TGTGCCAGCAGGTCCCCGGGGGCCTACAATGAGCAGTTCTTC.

In this sample, this clone turned up once. The chain links TRBV11-2 to TRBJ2-2; D is perhaps TRBD2 (5 bases). From germline, CDR1 is SGHAT and CDR2 FQNNGV. The CDR3 loop spans 17 amino acids. Trimming removed 3 bases at V and 5 bases at J, with 19 bases between. The CDR3 spells CASSFLLIGGGTGELFF. The CDR3 DNA reads TGTGCCAGCAGCTTTCTACTAATCGGCGGAGGTACCGGGGAGCTGTTTTTT.

The chain uses TRBV6-5 and TRBJ2-2; 7 bases fit TRBD1. After removal of 11 bases from V and 2 bases from J, the junction contained 11 bases not matched to a gene. There are 15 residues in the CDR3. The V gene's germline CDR1 is MNHEY and CDR2 SVGAGI. The CDR3 DNA sequence: TGTGCCGGAAGGAGTAACAGGGGTAACACCGGGGAGCTGTTTTTT. Translating gives CAGRSNRGNTGELFF.

V and J are TRBV9 and TRBJ1-1; no firm D call. V was trimmed by 0 bases and J by 8 bases, leaving 14 bases between them. The CDR3 has 14 amino acids. Germline-derived CDR1 and CDR2 are SGDLS and YYNGEE. CDR3 protein: CASSVAGDHYEAFF. In DNA, the CDR3 is TGTGCCAGCAGCGTAGCGGGAGACCACTACGAAGCTTTCTTT.

CDR3 loop: CASSGGSGGYQETQYF. The DNA for the CDR3 is TGTGCCAGTAGTGGGGGTAGCGGGGGGTACCAAGAGACCCAGTACTTC. This chain connects TRBV19 to TRBJ2-5; 10 bases match TRBD2. The CDR3 has 16 residues. Per the germline V gene, CDR1 is LNHDA and CDR2 is SQIVND (reference sequence). J was trimmed by 0 bases and V by 5 bases; bases with no gene match: 6.

The chain has TRBV10-2 and TRBJ2-7; D uncertain. Between the trimmed V and J ends, which lost 8 bases and 2 bases, there was a span of 13 bases. The CDR3 is 13 amino acids. Looked up from germline, CDR1 is WSHSY and CDR2 is SAAADI. The CDR3 loop is CASGNEPTYEQYF. CDR3 nucleotide sequence: TGCGCCAGCGGGAACGAACCAACCTACGAGCAGTACTTC.